Each of the 31 T cell receptor beta chains below was sequenced from the same sample in a study of vaccination and CD4 T cells after COVID-19. Once obtained from cultured CD4+ T cells, the DNA was sequenced using the Oncomine TCR Beta short-read assay. TCRdb reanalysed the PCR reads using MiXCR and keeps one entry per CDR3 protein. The profile shows 13,000 to 15,000 distinct CDR3 sequences, about 26% of them singletons. For these receptors, no antigen is known. The treatment is: roughly 11-day PBMC culture with coronavirus spike peptide pools or control peptides (ViraFEST assay). Sequences were obtained from CD4+ T cells from blood, cultured in vitro. The receptor source for this set is a human donor who had recovered from COVID-19.

The chain joins TRBV30 to TRBJ2-7; TRBD1 aligns across 9 bases. Trimming at V came to 1 base and at J to 2 bases, leaving 3 bases not matched to a gene. Germline CDR1 and CDR2: GTSNPN and SVGIG (reference sequence). The CDR3 extends over 14 amino acids. The CDR3 bases are TGTGCCTGGAGTGGGACAGGGGCTGCCTACGAGCAGTACTTC. Residues: CAWSGTGAAYEQYF.

The V call is TRBV6-2 or TRBV6-3, the J call TRBJ2-6, with TRBD2 identical over 14 bases. The CDR3 loop spans 17 amino acids. The germline V gene encodes CDR1 MNHEY and CDR2 SVGEGT. With V trimmed by 4 bases and J by 4 bases, 3 bases remained unmatched. The CDR3 sequence: CASSWTSGGKGANVLTF. The CDR3 DNA is TGTGCCAGCAGTTGGACTAGCGGGGGGAAGGGGGCCAACGTCCTGACTTTC.

The chain is built from TRBV30 and TRBJ1-3; D call uncertain. CDR3 length equals 15 residues. Germline V gene lookup returns CDR1 GTSNPN and CDR2 SVGIG (reference sequence). The germline V and J ends were trimmed by 3 bases and 0 bases, with 12 bases remaining between them. The CDR3 loop is CAWSPRRHSGNTIYF. CDR3 in DNA: TGTGCCTGGAGCCCCCGGCGGCACTCTGGAAACACCATATATTTT.

This clonotype has just a few counts. The rearrangement links TRBV30 to TRBJ2-2; D is ambiguous. Germline V gene data show CDR1 as GTSNPN and CDR2 as SVGIG (reference sequence). V was clipped by 1 base and J by 2 bases, with 5 bases between them. The CDR3 sequence is 13 residues long. The CDR3 spells CAWSGFNTGELFF. The DNA for the CDR3 is TGTGCCTGGAGTGGATTCAACACCGGGGAGCTGTTTTTT.

This clonotype was seen more than once but under ten times. The genes are TRBV5-1 and TRBJ1-1, with D possibly being TRBD1 (5 bases). The CDR3 contains 14 residues. Trimming took 4 bases from V and 4 from J, leaving 14 bases between them. In germline, CDR1 is SGHRS, CDR2 YFSETQ. The CDR3 DNA reads as TGCGCCAGCAGCCTAGCTGGGGCGAGCACTGAAGCTTTCTTT. It yields the protein CASSLAGASTEAFF.

The chain is built from TRBV20-1 and TRBJ2-7; D may be TRBD1 (6 bases). This CDR3 is built from 15 residues. Germline CDR1 reads DFQATT; CDR2 reads SNEGSKA (reference sequence). V was shortened by 5 bases and J by 6 bases, with 23 bases between the two germline ends. In DNA, the CDR3 is TGCAGTGCTTTACTGGGGGCCGGGACATTCATCGAGCAGTACTTC. Translation gives CSALLGAGTFIEQYF.

This clonotype was detected only a few times. This sequence joins TRBV11-3 and TRBJ1-3; 8 bases map to TRBD1. Germline V gene lookup returns CDR1 SGHNT and CDR2 YENEEA. Trimming at V came to 5 bases and at J to 1 base, leaving 7 bases not matched to a gene. The CDR3 extends over 16 amino acids. The CDR3 loop reads CASSPRDRSSGNTIYF. CDR3 sequence (DNA): TGTGCCAGCAGCCCGCGGGACAGGTCGTCTGGAAACACCATATATTTT.

The table lists this clonotype with a few counts. The chain uses TRBV30 and TRBJ1-5; TRBD1 agrees at 8 bases. This CDR3 region has 13 residues. J was trimmed by 5 bases and V by 1 base; bases with no gene match: 1. Per germline, CDR1 GTSNPN and CDR2 SVGIG (reference sequence). CDR3 coding DNA: TGTGCCTGGAGTGGACAGGGGTATCAGCCCCAGCATTTT. This gives the protein CAWSGQGYQPQHF.

This clonotype was seen a handful of times. This chain uses TRBV20-1 with TRBJ2-3; 13 nucleotides align to TRBD2. The CDR3 loop spans 16 amino acids. In germline, CDR1 is DFQATT, CDR2 SNEGSKA (reference sequence). The V segment lost 1 base and the J segment 7 bases; nucleotides outside the gene matches: 8. CDR3: CSARGATSGGAYTQYF. The CDR3 nucleotides read TGCAGTGCTAGAGGGGCCACTAGCGGGGGGGCTTATACGCAGTATTTT.

V usage is TRBV27 and J usage is TRBJ1-2; the D is unclear. There are 15 residues in the CDR3. Per germline, CDR1 MNHEY and CDR2 SMNVEV (reference sequence). Trimming cost V 7 bases and J 6 bases, with 21 bases left between them. CDR3 nucleotide sequence: TGTGCCAGCACCTCCCTCCCGCGGAGGGTCCATGGCTACACCTTC. Translation gives CASTSLPRRVHGYTF.

The chain employs TRBV9 and TRBJ1-2; 8 nucleotides match TRBD1. The CDR3 extends over 18 amino acids. Per germline, CDR1 SGDLS and CDR2 YYNGEE. With 3 bases clipped from V and 4 bases from J, the junction kept 17 bases outside the gene matches. The CDR3 sequence: CASSASSGQGVLLYGYTF. CDR3 coding DNA: TGTGCCAGCAGCGCCTCATCCGGACAGGGCGTCCTGCTCTATGGCTACACCTTC.

The chain is built from TRBV12-3 or TRBV12-4 and TRBJ1-1, with D tentatively TRBD1 (5 bases). There are 14 residues in the CDR3. The V end was cut by 1 base, the J end by 0 bases, with 6 bases between. The CDR3 loop is CASSLGGVNTEAFF. The CDR3 coding sequence is TGTGCCAGCAGTTTAGGGGGGGTGAACACTGAAGCTTTCTTT.

The rearrangement uses TRBV24-1 and TRBJ1-3; TRBD1 is a possible D gene (6 bases). V dropped 0 bases and J dropped 4 bases, with 12 bases sitting between them. CDR1 and CDR2 from the germline V gene are KGHDR and SFDVKD. CDR3 length equals 16 residues. The chain's CDR3 is CATSDLAGVGGNTIYF. The CDR3 nucleotides read TGTGCCACCAGTGATTTGGCAGGGGTGGGCGGAAACACCATATATTTT.

This clonotype was observed a few times. The J gene is TRBJ1-2, the V gene TRBV12-3 or TRBV12-4; D is uncertain. Trimming shortened V by 0 bases and J by 2 bases, and 13 bases separated the two germline ends. The CDR3 is 16 amino acids. The CDR3 nucleotides are TGTGCCAGCAGTTTAGCCCGGACCCGTGCGAACTATGGCTACACCTTC. It codes for CASSLARTRANYGYTF.

The sample holds a few counts of this clonotype. This chain connects TRBV20-1 to TRBJ1-1, with D maybe TRBD1 (5 bases). Germline V gives CDR1 DFQATT, CDR2 SNEGSKA (reference sequence). CDR3 length: 15 amino acids. Trimming shortened V by 0 bases and J by 8 bases, and 19 bases separated the two germline ends. The DNA for the CDR3 is TGCAGTGCTAGAGATCTCCCCGGCAGGGCTGGCGAAGCTTTCTTT. Amino acids: CSARDLPGRAGEAFF.

The rearrangement uses TRBV12-3 or TRBV12-4 and TRBJ2-7; perhaps TRBD2 as D (5 bases). Trimming pared 3 bases from V and 7 bases from J, leaving 10 bases between. CDR3 length: 12 amino acids. CDR3 in amino acids: CASSLEVREQYF. In DNA, the CDR3 is TGTGCCAGCAGTTTGGAGGTCCGAGAGCAGTACTTC.

This clonotype was detected only a few times. V is TRBV7-9 and J is TRBJ1-4, with unresolved D. The CDR3 spans 11 residues. Germline CDR1 is SEHNR and CDR2 is FQNEAQ (reference sequence). Trimming left V 1 base short and J 10 bases short, with 4 bases between. Here the CDR3 DNA reads TGTGCCAGCAGCTTAGAAAGAAAACTGTTTTTT. This encodes CASSLERKLFF.

This clonotype was counted between two and nine times. The chain recombines TRBV15 with TRBJ2-3; D is unresolved. V was shortened by 7 bases and J by 2 bases, with 10 bases between the two germline ends. CDR3 size: 13 residues. The V gene's germline CDR1 is LNHNV and CDR2 YYDKDF (reference sequence). CDR3 sequence: CATTARFTDTQYF. In DNA form, the CDR3 reads TGTGCCACCACGGCTAGATTCACAGATACGCAGTATTTT.

The V and J genes are TRBV23-1 and TRBJ2-1; perhaps TRBD1 as D (6 bases). TRBV23-1 is identified as an open reading frame with a role that is uncertain. Trimming stripped 4 bases from V and 8 bases from J, with 18 bases between. CDR3 length: 15 residues. CDR3 coding DNA: TGCGCCAGCAGTCGCCCAGGGTCCAGGGGCGATGAGCAGTTCTTC. The encoded protein is CASSRPGSRGDEQFF.

The chain carries TRBV2 and TRBJ1-2, with D tentatively TRBD1 (6 bases). CDR1 is SNHLY, CDR2 FYNNEI, per germline. The CDR3 has 13 amino acids. The ends were cut back, 3 bases at V and 3 bases at J, with 8 bases in the middle. The CDR3 DNA reads as TGTGCCAGCAGTGACGGACAGTACTATGGCTACACCTTC. Protein sequence: CASSDGQYYGYTF.

The chain carries TRBV20-1 and TRBJ1-1; D possibly corresponds to TRBD1 (6 bases). The ends were cut back, 2 bases at V and 5 bases at J, with 12 bases in the middle. CDR3 size: 13 residues. The germline gives CDR1 DFQATT, CDR2 SNEGSKA (reference sequence). The CDR3 loop is CSARSPQGTEAFF. CDR3 bases: TGCAGTGCTAGATCTCCACAGGGAACTGAAGCTTTCTTT.

This clonotype has only a few counts. The V and J genes are TRBV2 and TRBJ1-5; D remains unclear. The CDR3 covers 14 residues. Per the germline V gene, CDR1 is SNHLY and CDR2 is FYNNEI. Trimming stripped 0 bases from V and 3 bases from J, with 6 bases between. CDR3 in amino acids: CASSEALPNQPQHF. As DNA, the CDR3 is TGTGCCAGCAGTGAAGCGCTTCCCAATCAGCCCCAGCATTTT.

The chain employs TRBV12-3 or TRBV12-4 and TRBJ2-1; 10 positions agree with TRBD2. CDR3 length: 15 amino acids. Germline trimming cut 6 bases from V and 7 bases from J; bases unmatched to any gene: 9. The CDR3 loop reads CASSPDSGGSNEQFF. The CDR3 region has the DNA TGTGCCAGCAGCCCCGATAGCGGGGGGTCGAATGAGCAGTTCTTC.

The chain is built from TRBV2 and TRBJ2-2; 7 bases map to TRBD1. CDR3 length: 13 amino acids. Unmatched junction bases numbered 2, after V lost 5 bases and J lost 5 bases. Per the germline V gene, CDR1 is SNHLY and CDR2 is FYNNEI. The CDR3 loop reads CASSNRGTGELFF. CDR3 coding DNA: TGTGCCAGCAGTAACAGGGGAACCGGGGAGCTGTTTTTT.

This chain connects TRBV19 to TRBJ1-6, with D hard to call. The CDR3 contains 14 residues. V was trimmed by 6 bases and J by 10 bases, leaving 16 bases between them. The germline V gene has CDR1 LNHDA and CDR2 SQIVND (reference sequence). The CDR3 nucleotides read TGTGCCAGTAGCTCCGCTCTTTTGAGGTCACCCCTCCACTTT. Amino acids: CASSSALLRSPLHF.

A few counts support this clonotype. The rearrangement joins TRBV2 to TRBJ2-2; tentatively, D is TRBD1 (6 bases). With 1 base removed from V and 3 bases from J, the gap between germline ends came to 9 bases. In germline, CDR1 is SNHLY, CDR2 FYNNEI. This CDR3 has 15 residues. The CDR3 nucleotides are TGTGCCAGCAGTGAAGTGGGGGCTGACACCGGGGAGCTGTTTTTT. Amino acid sequence: CASSEVGADTGELFF.

This chain uses TRBV5-6 with TRBJ1-1; D is unclear. The V gene's germline CDR1 is SGHDT and CDR2 YYEEEE. The CDR3 runs 14 residues. The V gene lost 4 bases and the J gene lost 0 bases, with 10 bases spanning the gap. The CDR3 nucleotides read TGTGCCAGCAGCCACGGACGACTGAACACTGAAGCTTTCTTT. It is translated as CASSHGRLNTEAFF. The full variable domain, with the rest looked up from reference TRBV5-6 and TRBJ1-1, is DAGVTQSPTHLIKTRGQQVTLRCSPKSGHDTVSWYQQALGQGPQFIFQYYEEEERQRGNFPDRFSGHQFPNYSSELNVNALLLGDSALYLCASSHGRLNTEAFFGQGTRLTVV.

This clonotype is medium-sized by share. This chain uses TRBV27 with TRBJ1-5; 11 bases are a match to TRBD1. The CDR3 runs to 14 residues. V gave up 8 bases and J gave up 4 bases; unmatched junction bases: 4. CDR1 is MNHEY, CDR2 SMNVEV, per germline (reference sequence). DNA of the CDR3: TGTGCCAGCCGAGGGACAGGGGGGAATCAGCCCCAGCATTTT. It translates to CASRGTGGNQPQHF.

J is TRBJ2-5 and V is TRBV20-1, with TRBD2 identical over 12 bases. CDR3 length equals 16 residues. V was pared by 6 bases and J by 2 bases, with 10 bases of the junction left unmatched. Per germline, CDR1 DFQATT and CDR2 SNEGSKA (reference sequence). This CDR3 is CSATPPGLAGQETQYF. In DNA form, the CDR3 reads TGCAGTGCCACTCCCCCCGGACTAGCGGGGCAAGAGACCCAGTACTTC.

This chain joins TRBV2 and TRBJ1-5; 8 nucleotides agree with TRBD1. Losses at the gene ends were 7 bases for V and 7 bases for J; bases not matched to a gene: 12. Germline V gives CDR1 SNHLY, CDR2 FYNNEI. The CDR3 runs 15 residues. The CDR3 here is CASNPTDREGQPQHF. The DNA for the CDR3 is TGTGCCAGCAACCCTACGGACAGGGAAGGACAGCCCCAGCATTTT. Supplemented by reference TRBV2 and TRBJ1-5, the full variable domain reads EPEVTQTPSHQVTQMGQEVILRCVPISNHLYFYWYRQILGQKVEFLVSFYNNEISEKSEIFDDQFSVERPDGSNFTLKIRSTKLEDSAMYFCASNPTDREGQPQHFGDGTRLSIL.

This clonotype was seen a few times. The chain couples TRBV7-2 to TRBJ1-6; maybe TRBD1 (6 bases). V lost 4 bases and J 10 bases, leaving 20 bases between the germline ends. Looked up from germline, CDR1 is SGHTA and CDR2 is FQGNSA. This CDR3 comprises 16 residues. Here the CDR3 DNA reads TGTGCCAGCAGCTACACTCAGGGGCCCCTTTACTCACCCCTCCACTTT. Its protein product is CASSYTQGPLYSPLHF.